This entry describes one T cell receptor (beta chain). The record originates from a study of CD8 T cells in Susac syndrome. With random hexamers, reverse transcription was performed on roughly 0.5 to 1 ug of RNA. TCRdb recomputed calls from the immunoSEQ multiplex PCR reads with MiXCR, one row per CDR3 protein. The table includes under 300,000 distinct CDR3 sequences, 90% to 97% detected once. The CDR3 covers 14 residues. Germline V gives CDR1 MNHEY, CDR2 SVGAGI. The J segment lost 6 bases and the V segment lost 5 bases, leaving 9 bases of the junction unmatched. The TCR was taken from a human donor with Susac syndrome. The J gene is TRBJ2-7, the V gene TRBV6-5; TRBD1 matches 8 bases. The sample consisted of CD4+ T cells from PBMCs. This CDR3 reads CASSTGQGGGEQYF. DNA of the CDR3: TGTGCCAGCAGTACCGGACAGGGCGGTGGCGAGCAGTACTTC.